This TCR beta chain derives from a study of cytomegalovirus exposure and HLA in healthy donors. In the PCR, 60 Vbeta and 13 Jbeta primers were used. Some clones are missing from TCRdb's copy, which holds only in-frame ones; the method was immunoSEQ multiplex PCR. Of about 180,000 clones listed, around three quarters are singletons. CDR1 WNHNN and CDR2 SYGVQD come from the germline V gene (reference sequence). The ends were cut back, 3 bases at V and 11 bases at J, with 10 bases in the middle. This CDR3 has 11 amino acids. Input material: PBMCs. The receptor was derived from a middle-aged woman in good health and CMV-seronegative. V usage is TRBV10-1 and J usage is TRBJ2-5; D call uncertain. CDR3 loop: CASSDSKEQYF. DNA for the CDR3: TGCGCCAGCAGTGATTCCAAGGAGCAGTACTTC.